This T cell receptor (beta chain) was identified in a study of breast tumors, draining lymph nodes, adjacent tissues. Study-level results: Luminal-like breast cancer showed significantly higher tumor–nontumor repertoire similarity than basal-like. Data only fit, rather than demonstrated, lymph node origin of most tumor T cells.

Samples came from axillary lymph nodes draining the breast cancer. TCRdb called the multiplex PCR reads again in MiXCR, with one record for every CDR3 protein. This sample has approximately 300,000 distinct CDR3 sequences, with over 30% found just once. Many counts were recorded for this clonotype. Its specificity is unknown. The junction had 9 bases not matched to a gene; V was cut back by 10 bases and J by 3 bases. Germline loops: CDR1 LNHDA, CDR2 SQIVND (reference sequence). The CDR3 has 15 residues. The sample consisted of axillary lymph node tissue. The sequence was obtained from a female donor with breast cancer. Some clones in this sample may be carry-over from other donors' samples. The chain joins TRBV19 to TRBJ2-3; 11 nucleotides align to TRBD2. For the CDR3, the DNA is TGTGCCACCTCCTTAGCGGGAGGGGGTACAGATACGCAGTATTTT. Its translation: CATSLAGGGTDTQYF.